This entry lists 8 T cell receptor beta chains sequenced from one sample in a study of CD8 T cells in ankylosing spondylitis. No antigens are known for them. Study-level results: In ankylosing spondylitis blood, a motif of seven or eight highly homologous TCR beta variants appeared characteristic.

TCRdb ran MiXCR on the 5' RACE reads and lists one entry per CDR3 protein. The profile shows 400,000 to 450,000 distinct CDR3 sequences, about 15% of them singletons. Sequenced input: blood, either unsorted or a sorted T cell fraction (not recorded which). The receptors here all came from a male donor with ankylosing spondylitis.

The rearrangement uses TRBV2 and TRBJ2-5, with TRBD2 identical over 7 bases. This CDR3 is built from 13 residues. Germline loops: CDR1 SNHLY, CDR2 FYNNEI. J gave up 5 bases and V 10 bases, and 10 bases lay outside the gene matches. The DNA for the CDR3 is TGTGCCAAGGCCCCAGCGGGAAGGGAGACCCAGTACTTC. It specifies CAKAPAGRETQYF. The complete variable domain, with remaining parts taken from reference TRBV2 and TRBJ2-5, reads EPEVTQTPSHQVTQMGQEVILRCVPISNHLYFYWYRQILGQKVEFLVSFYNNEISEKSEIFDDQFSVERPDGSNFTLKIRSTKLEDSAMYFCAKAPAGRETQYFGPGTRLLVL.

The rearrangement joins TRBV5-1 to TRBJ1-3; D is undetermined. This CDR3 region has 18 residues. Germline V gene lookup returns CDR1 SGHRS and CDR2 YFSETQ. V was trimmed by 3 bases and J by 6 bases, leaving 25 bases between them. The CDR3 loop reads CASSSKPDGSPPSNTIYF. CDR3 nucleotides: TGCGCCAGCAGCTCGAAACCGGACGGGTCGCCCCCTTCAAACACCATATATTTT.

This clonotype was counted between two and nine times. The chain has TRBV18 and TRBJ2-7, with 7 bases that match TRBD1. Unmatched junction bases numbered 7, after V lost 3 bases and J lost 2 bases. Germline loops: CDR1 KGHSH, CDR2 LQKENI. CDR3 size: 15 residues. The CDR3 bases are TGTGCCAGCTCACCCACAAACGGACAGGCCTACGAGCAGTACTTC. Translated: CASSPTNGQAYEQYF.

The chain has TRBV20-1 and TRBJ1-1; D ambiguous. Per the germline V gene, CDR1 is DFQATT and CDR2 is SNEGSKA (reference sequence). This CDR3 region has 13 residues. V dropped 5 bases and J dropped 0 bases, with 10 bases sitting between them. CDR3 in DNA: TGCAGTGCTCGGGGTCCCCTGAACACTGAAGCTTTCTTT. Its protein is CSARGPLNTEAFF.

This clonotype has just a few counts. The rearrangement joins TRBV6-1 to TRBJ1-4; D unresolved. V was pared by 6 bases and J by 0 bases, with 11 bases between. This CDR3 spans 15 amino acids. Germline-derived CDR1 and CDR2 are MNHNS and SASEGT. CDR3 in DNA: TGTGCCAGCAGCGGAGAGTCCGCAACTAATGAAAAACTGTTTTTT. Amino acids: CASSGESATNEKLFF.

V and J are TRBV5-1 and TRBJ1-5; TRBD1 might be the D (6 bases). Germline values: CDR1 SGHRS, CDR2 YFSETQ. Trimming removed 0 bases from V and 9 bases from J, with 13 bases in between. The CDR3 consists of 14 residues. CDR3: CASSLEGGAGPQHF. Written as DNA, the CDR3 is TGCGCCAGCAGCTTGGAGGGGGGAGCCGGGCCCCAGCATTTT.

The V gene is TRBV7-9, the J gene TRBJ2-1, with 9 positions matching TRBD2. V lost 5 bases, J lost 6 bases, and 8 bases stayed unmatched. The germline V gene has CDR1 SEHNR and CDR2 FQNEAQ (reference sequence). The CDR3 has 15 residues. The CDR3 loop reads CASSPPSGGTNEQFF. The CDR3 DNA is TGTGCCAGCAGCCCCCCGAGCGGGGGGACCAATGAGCAGTTCTTC.

This clonotype was counted a few times. V usage is TRBV3-1 and J usage is TRBJ1-2; 9 bases align to TRBD1. The CDR3 sequence is 16 residues long. The J segment lost 4 bases and the V segment lost 3 bases, leaving 9 bases of the junction unmatched. The germline gives CDR1 LGHDT, CDR2 YNNKEL (reference sequence). The CDR3 loop reads CASSQGSGQGTYGYTF. CDR3 nucleotide sequence: TGTGCCAGCAGCCAGGGTTCGGGACAGGGCACCTATGGCTACACCTTC.